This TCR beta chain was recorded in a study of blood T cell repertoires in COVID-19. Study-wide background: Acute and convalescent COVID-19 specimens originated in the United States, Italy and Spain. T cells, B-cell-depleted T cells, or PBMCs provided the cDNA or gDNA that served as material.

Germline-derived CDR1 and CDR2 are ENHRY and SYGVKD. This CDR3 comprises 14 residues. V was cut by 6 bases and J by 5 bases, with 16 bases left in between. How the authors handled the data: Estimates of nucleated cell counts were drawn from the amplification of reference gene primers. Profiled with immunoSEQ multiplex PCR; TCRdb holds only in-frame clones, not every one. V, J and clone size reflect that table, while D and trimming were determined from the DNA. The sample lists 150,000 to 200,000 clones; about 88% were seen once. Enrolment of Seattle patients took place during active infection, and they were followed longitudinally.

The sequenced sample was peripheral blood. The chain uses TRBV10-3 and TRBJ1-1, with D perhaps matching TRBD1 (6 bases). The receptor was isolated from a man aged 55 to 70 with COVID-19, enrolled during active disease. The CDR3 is CAISPGEKRTEAFF. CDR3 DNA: TGTGCCATCAGCCCAGGGGAAAAAAGGACTGAAGCTTTCTTT.